Listed below are T cell receptor beta chains from one sample, sequenced in a study of blood T cell repertoires in COVID-19. Generated by immunoSEQ multiplex PCR, the TCRdb table keeps only in-frame clones and is missing some. This table holds 310,000 or so clones, approximately 82% found once. The specimen was peripheral blood. The receptors originated from a woman between 45 and 65 years old with acute or convalescent COVID-19. CDR3s include the opening cysteine and the closing phenylalanine or tryptophan. A D gene is named only where the DNA matches it firmly. Part of the rows lack a size; the others show once, few, many or a class for expanded clones.

TRBJ1-4	TRBV7-9	.	.	TGTGCCAGCAGCTGGGGGGGAACTAATGAAAAACTGTTTTTT	CASSWGGTNEKLFF
TRBJ2-1	TRBV12-5	.	.	TGTGCTAGTGGTTTGGGGGACTTAATCATTGAGCAGTTCTTC	CASGLGDLIIEQFF
TRBJ1-1	TRBV2	.	TRBD1	TGTGCCAGCAGGGATGACAGGGGATGGAGTGAAGCTTTCTTT	CASRDDRGWSEAFF
TRBJ1-3	TRBV6-5	.	TRBD1	TGTGCCAGTGGACAGGGGTATTCTGGAAACACCATATATTTT	CASGQGYSGNTIYF
TRBJ1-6	TRBV6-6	once	.	TGTGCCAGCAGTGCCACAGGGTTGGGTTCACCCCTCCACTTT	CASSATGLGSPLHF
TRBJ2-5	TRBV19	.	TRBD1	TGTGCCGGGGACAGGGGGCTTCGAGAGACCCAGTACTTC	CAGDRGLRETQYF
TRBJ1-2	TRBV5-4	.	.	TGTGCCAGCAGCTCCCGGGTAGGGGCGGAATATGGCTACACCTTC	CASSSRVGAEYGYTF
TRBJ2-2	TRBV6-1	.	TRBD1	TGTGCCAGCAGTGACAGGACAGGTGCGATGGGGGAGCTGTTTTTT	CASSDRTGAMGELFF
TRBJ2-3	TRBV6-5	.	TRBD2	TGTGCCAGCAGCCTCCTAGCGGGAGAGGGGGATACGCAGTATTTT	CASSLLAGEGDTQYF
TRBJ2-3	TRBV18	few	.	TGTGCCAGCTCACCCCCCGGGGCGGGGAACACAGATACGCAGTATTTT	CASSPPGAGNTDTQYF
TRBJ2-5	TRBV18	.	.	TGTGCCAGCTCACCACGGAGAGAGACCCAGTACTTC	CASSPRRETQYF
TRBJ2-5	TRBV30	.	TRBD1	TGTGCCTGGAGCCCGCCAGGACAGGGGATAAAGACCCAGTACTTC	CAWSPPGQGIKTQYF
TRBJ1-4	TRBV6-1	once	.	TGTGCCAGCAGTGAATCGGGGGAACTGGGGGAAAAACTGTTTTTT	CASSESGELGEKLFF
TRBJ2-7	TRBV4-1	.	.	TGCGCCAGCAGCCATTTTAGCAACGAGCAGTACTTC	CASSHFSNEQYF
TRBJ1-1	TRBV5-1	.	TRBD1	TGCGCCAGCAGCCTGGGGACAGGGGAAGCTTTCTTT	CASSLGTGEAFF
TRBJ2-1	TRBV5-4	once	.	TGTGCCAGCAGCTTGGAGATACGACTCAACAATGAGCAGTTCTTC	CASSLEIRLNNEQFF
TRBJ1-1	TRBV11-3	.	.	TGTGCCAGCAGCTTACCAGGGATCATGAACACTGAAGCTTTCTTT	CASSLPGIMNTEAFF
TRBJ1-1	TRBV27	.	.	TGTGCCAGCAGACACCTTAGACAGCAGAACACTGAAGCTTTCTTT	CASRHLRQQNTEAFF
TRBJ2-2	TRBV18	once	.	TGTGCCAGCTCACCCCGGGGTTACCCCGGGGAGCTGTTTTTT	CASSPRGYPGELFF
TRBJ1-4	TRBV5-5	.	TRBD1	TGTGCCAGCAGCAATCCGGGACAGGGAGGTGAAAAACTGTTTTTT	CASSNPGQGGEKLFF
TRBJ1-2	TRBV3-1/TRBV3-2	.	TRBD1	TGTGCCAGCAGCCAAACCGACAGGGGAAGCTACACCTTC	CASSQTDRGSYTF
TRBJ1-1	TRBV7-9	.	.	TGTGCCAGCAGCTCCCCGAGCGCCACTGAAGCTTTCTTT	CASSSPSATEAFF
TRBJ2-5	TRBV3-1/TRBV3-2	.	TRBD1	TGTGCCAGCAGCCCCCTACAACAGGGGGCTGAGGAGACCCAGTACTTC	CASSPLQQGAEETQYF
TRBJ1-1	TRBV5-1	few	.	TGCGCCAGCAGCTTGACAGGGAAAAACACTGAAGCTTTCTTT	CASSLTGKNTEAFF
TRBJ2-7	TRBV7-2	.	TRBD2	TGTGCCAGCAGCTTAGCTGGGACTAGCGGGAGGTACGAGCAGTACTTC	CASSLAGTSGRYEQYF
TRBJ1-3	TRBV10-2	.	.	TGCGCCAGCAGTGATGGGGGGGGAAACACCATATATTTT	CASSDGGGNTIYF
TRBJ1-1	TRBV7-9	.	TRBD1	TGTGCCAGCAGCTCCTACCGGGACAGCAACACTGAAGCTTTCTTT	CASSSYRDSNTEAFF
TRBJ2-1	TRBV13	.	TRBD2	TGTGCCGCCGGGCTAGCGGGATGGCACGATGAGCAGTTCTTC	CAAGLAGWHDEQFF
TRBJ2-7	TRBV19	.	TRBD1	TGTGCCAGTAGTATAGCCTCCCAGGGGGCCGAGCAGTACTTC	CASSIASQGAEQYF
TRBJ1-5	TRBV12-5	few	TRBD1	TGTGCTAGTGGTGGCGAACAGGGGCCTCTCAAAGAGCCCCAGCATTTT	CASGGEQGPLKEPQHF
TRBJ1-1	TRBV3-1/TRBV3-2	.	TRBD1	TGTGCCAGCAGCCACAGGGGGACTGAAGCTTTCTTT	CASSHRGTEAFF
TRBJ2-2	TRBV18	.	TRBD2	TGTGCCAGCTCGTCAGTTAGCGGGGCGAACACCGGGGAGCTGTTTTTT	CASSSVSGANTGELFF
TRBJ1-2	TRBV6-5	.	.	TGTGCCAGCAGTTACGGGTACAAAACCCAGAGGTATGGCTACACCTTC	CASSYGYKTQRYGYTF
TRBJ1-6	TRBV5-6	.	TRBD1	TGTGCCAGCAGCTCGTACCCCAGGGGGGTAGAATCACCCCTCCACTTT	CASSSYPRGVESPLHF
TRBJ1-5	TRBV11-3	.	TRBD1	TGTGCCAGCAGCTTATATAGAAGGGACAGGGCCCCTTGCAATCAGCCCCAGCATTTT	CASSLYRRDRAPCNQPQHF
TRBJ1-2	TRBV20-1	.	.	TGCAGTGCTAGTACAGATCCCAATGGCTACACCTTC	CSASTDPNGYTF
TRBJ1-1	TRBV12-5	.	.	TGTGCTAGTGGAGAAGGGGTTGTGAACACTGAAGCTTTCTTT	CASGEGVVNTEAFF
TRBJ1-2	TRBV24-1	.	TRBD1	TGTGCCACCAGTGACAGGGGGCGCTCCTTAGGCTACACCTTC	CATSDRGRSLGYTF
TRBJ1-6	TRBV6-5	few	TRBD1	TGTGCCAGCAGCTGGGACAGGGAAATTAATTCACCCCTCCACTTT	CASSWDREINSPLHF
TRBJ1-1	TRBV10-3	.	TRBD1	TGTGCCATCACACAGGGGACAGGTACTGAAGCTTTCTTT	CAITQGTGTEAFF